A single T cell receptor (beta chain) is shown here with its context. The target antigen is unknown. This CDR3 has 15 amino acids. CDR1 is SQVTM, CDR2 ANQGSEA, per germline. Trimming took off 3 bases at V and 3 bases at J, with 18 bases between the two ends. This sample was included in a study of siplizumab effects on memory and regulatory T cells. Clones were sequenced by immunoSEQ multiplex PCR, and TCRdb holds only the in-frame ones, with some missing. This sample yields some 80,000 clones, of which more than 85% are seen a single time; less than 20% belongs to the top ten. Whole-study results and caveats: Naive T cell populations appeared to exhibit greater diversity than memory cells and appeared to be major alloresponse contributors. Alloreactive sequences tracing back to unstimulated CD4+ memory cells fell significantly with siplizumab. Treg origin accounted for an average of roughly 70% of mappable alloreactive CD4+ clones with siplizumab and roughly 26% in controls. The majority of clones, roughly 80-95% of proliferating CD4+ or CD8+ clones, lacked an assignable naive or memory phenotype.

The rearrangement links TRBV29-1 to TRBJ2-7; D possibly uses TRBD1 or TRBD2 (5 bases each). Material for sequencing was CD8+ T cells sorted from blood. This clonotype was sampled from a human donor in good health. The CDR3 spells CSVEAPGREVYEQYF. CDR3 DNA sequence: TGCAGCGTTGAGGCTCCGGGACGGGAAGTCTACGAGCAGTACTTC.